A single sample gave rise to the 7 T cell receptor beta chains below, sequenced in a study of CD8 T cells in ankylosing spondylitis. A single record per CDR3 protein comes from TCRdb applying MiXCR to the 5' RACE reads. The sample holds more than 150,000 distinct CDR3 sequences, more than 10% seen once. The sample taken for sequencing was blood, either unsorted or a sorted T cell fraction (not recorded which). These receptors were taken from a male donor with ankylosing spondylitis or in good health (not recorded which).

This chain uses TRBV20-1 with TRBJ2-7, with 8 bases aligning to TRBD1. The length of the CDR3 is 16 residues. Germline V gene data show CDR1 as DFQATT and CDR2 as SNEGSKA (reference sequence). With V trimmed by 0 bases and J by 3 bases, 10 bases remained unmatched. The CDR3 loop is CSARDGSRDRSYEQYF. The CDR3 region has the DNA TGCAGTGCTAGAGATGGAAGCCGGGACAGGAGCTACGAGCAGTACTTC.

The CDR3 region has the DNA TGTGCCAGCAGTTTAGAGGAGGGGGCTACTCGAGAGACCCAGTACTTC. This sequence encodes CASSLEEGATRETQYF. V usage is TRBV12-3 or TRBV12-4 and J usage is TRBJ2-5; possibly TRBD1 for D (7 bases). The V end was cut by 1 base, the J end by 4 bases, with 16 bases between. This CDR3 comprises 16 residues.

This rearrangement joins TRBV20-1 to TRBJ2-1; a weak D match, TRBD2 (6 bases). The CDR3 is 14 amino acids. In germline, CDR1 is DFQATT, CDR2 SNEGSKA (reference sequence). V lost 1 base, J lost 8 bases, and 15 bases lay in between. The CDR3 is CSARGRRVADEQFF. In DNA, the CDR3 is TGCAGTGCTAGAGGGCGGAGGGTGGCCGATGAGCAGTTCTTC.

This clonotype was detected many times. This chain links TRBV12-3 or TRBV12-4 with TRBJ2-5, with TRBD2 as a possible D gene (6 bases). V was pared by 4 bases and J by 2 bases, with 11 bases between. There are 14 residues in the CDR3. Here the CDR3 DNA reads TGTGCCAGCAGTTCGGGACTTTTTCAAGAGACCCAGTACTTC. Protein: CASSSGLFQETQYF.

There are a few counts of this clonotype. The chain combines TRBV7-9 with TRBJ2-7; the D gene is possibly TRBD2 (6 bases). Trimming took 3 bases from V and 5 from J, leaving 14 bases between them. This CDR3 has 14 residues. Germline CDR1 SEHNR, CDR2 FQNEAQ (reference sequence). As DNA, the CDR3 is TGTGCCAGCAGCTTTGGAGGGGCCCCCAACGAGCAGTACTTC. It specifies CASSFGGAPNEQYF.

This clonotype was recorded at least ten times. J is TRBJ2-7 and V is TRBV12-3 or TRBV12-4; 9 nucleotides align to TRBD1. Germline trimming cut 4 bases from V and 5 bases from J; bases unmatched to any gene: 9. The length of the CDR3 is 15 residues. The CDR3 nucleotides are TGTGCCAGCAGTTCGGTTTACAGGGGGCTCGACGAGCAGTACTTC. This codes for CASSSVYRGLDEQYF.

This clonotype was observed a few times. The chain uses TRBV6-4 and TRBJ2-1, with D perhaps matching TRBD1 (6 bases). Germline assignment: CDR1 MRHNA and CDR2 SNTAGT. The CDR3 contains 17 residues. Trimming removed 4 bases from V and 7 bases from J, with 23 bases in between. In nucleotides, the CDR3 is TGTGCCAGCAGTGGGGGTCAGGGGTTAGCTCGAAATAATGAGCAGTTCTTC. Protein: CASSGGQGLARNNEQFF.